This T cell receptor beta chain emerged from a study of cytomegalovirus exposure and HLA in healthy donors. Study-level results: The sole available immune exposure information was CMV serostatus. The study recorded about 160 TCR beta chains that were cytomegalovirus-associated. A few CMV-associated chains were confirmed in vitro to be specific for CMV antigens. Most of the CMV-associated TCR beta chains (in a later analysis) appeared to be HLA-restricted.

PCR primers comprised 60 Vbeta and 13 Jbeta primers. Assay used: immunoSEQ multiplex PCR; TCRdb lists only in-frame clones, some missing. The sample lists tens of thousands of clones, roughly 76% seen once, with 12% in the top ten. This clone was picked up one time. Its specificity is unknown. Sequenced material: PBMCs. This TCR derives from a male donor in good health and CMV-seropositive.

This chain's CDR3 is CASSPLGQPQWEAFF. The CDR3 DNA reads TGTGCCAGCAGCCCCCTTGGACAGCCACAATGGGAAGCTTTCTTT. The chain combines TRBV27 with TRBJ1-1, with D perhaps matching TRBD1 (6 bases). CDR1 and CDR2 (germline): MNHEY, SMNVEV (reference sequence). V was trimmed by 6 bases and J by 8 bases, leaving 22 bases between them. There are 15 residues in the CDR3.